Presented here are 28 T cell receptor beta chains from one specimen sequenced in a study of T cells in Graves' hyperthyroidism and ophthalmopathy. Amplified regions were TCR beta CDR3 sequences from RNA transcripts. HTBI primers were the set used in a first-round RT-PCR of the TCR CDR3. One entry per CDR3 protein, called by TCRdb with MiXCR from the multiplex PCR reads. The sample consists of about 610,000 distinct CDR3 sequences, under 60% of them appearing once. Sequencing used peripheral blood or thyroid tissue (not recorded which). These receptors were collected from a woman aged 18-29 years with Graves' hyperthyroidism.

This clonotype has at least ten counts. The rearrangement joins TRBV20-1 to TRBJ1-3; 8 bases align to TRBD1. Germline V gives CDR1 DFQATT, CDR2 SNEGSKA (reference sequence). The CDR3 totals 16 residues. V lost 0 bases to trimming and J lost 2 bases; unmatched junction nucleotides: 6. The CDR3 coding sequence is TGCAGTGCTAGAGATCTTGACAGGGGAACTGGAAACACCATATATTTT. Protein sequence: CSARDLDRGTGNTIYF.

This clonotype was seen ten or more times. CDR3 region: CASSQDKGSYEQYF. The CDR3, as DNA: TGCGCCAGCAGCCAAGACAAGGGATCCTACGAGCAGTACTTC. The rearrangement joins TRBV4-1 to TRBJ2-7; D not certain. The CDR3 loop spans 14 amino acids. Germline V gene lookup returns CDR1 MGHRA and CDR2 YSYEKL. V was shortened by 0 bases and J by 1 base, with 7 bases between the two germline ends.

This clonotype is a singleton in its sample. The chain is built from TRBV5-4 and TRBJ1-4; the match to TRBD1 covers 7 bases. Per the germline V gene, CDR1 is SGHNT and CDR2 is YYREEE (reference sequence). This CDR3 is built from 15 residues. V trimming: 3 bases; J trimming: 6 bases; junction bases outside the gene matches: 8. CDR3 sequence reads: CASSSNRGIDEKLFF. The CDR3 region has the DNA TGTGCCAGCAGCTCAAACAGGGGCATTGATGAAAAACTGTTTTTT.

This clonotype was seen only once. This may be a read error, as it is one base from a much larger clone. The V call is TRBV5-1, the J call TRBJ2-7; no clear D. V lost 4 bases, J lost 0 bases, and 11 bases lay in between. Germline lookup yields CDR1 SGHRS and CDR2 YFSETQ. The CDR3 consists of 14 residues. For the CDR3, the DNA is TGCGCCAGCAGCATAAGAGCCATCTCCTACGAGCAGTACTTC. Translation: CASSIRAISYEQYF.

On this clonotype itself: A much bigger clone sits one base away, suggesting this may be a read error. The V call is TRBV2, the J call TRBJ2-7; D possibly corresponds to TRBD2 (6 bases). CDR3 length: 14 residues. The germline CDR1 and CDR2 sequences are SNHLY and FYNNEI. The CDR3 DNA follows: TGTGCCAGCAGTTCCACTCTTACCCCGGGGGAGCAGCACTTC. Translated, it gives CASSSTLTPGEQHF.

Details on this clonotype: The CDR3 carries no conserved terminal phenylalanine or tryptophan, so it likely arises from a read error. In DNA form, the CDR3 reads TGTGCCAGCAGGGGGGGAGGGGGTCAGCCCCAGCATCTT. Amino acid sequence: CASRGGGGQPQHL. The chain couples TRBV2 to TRBJ1-5, with a possible D match to TRBD1 (6 bases). CDR1 and CDR2 (germline): SNHLY, FYNNEI. This CDR3 is 13 amino acids long. Trimming cost V 6 bases and J 6 bases, with 12 bases left between them.

This clonotype appeared many times. The genes are TRBV6-2 or TRBV6-3 and TRBJ1-6, with 8 positions matching TRBD1. The CDR3 has 13 amino acids. Trimming took 7 bases from V and 8 from J; bases not matched to a gene: 4. CDR1 and CDR2 (germline): MNHEY, SVGEGT. The CDR3 nucleotides read TGTGCCAGCATCGACAGGGGTGATTCACCCCTCCACTTT. Encoded protein: CASIDRGDSPLHF.

This clonotype was counted at least ten times. This chain uses TRBV25-1 with TRBJ2-1; the match to TRBD1 covers 9 bases. CDR3 length: 16 amino acids. Trimming removed 4 bases from V and 4 bases from J; junction bases left unmatched: 8. CDR1 and CDR2 (germline): MGHDK, SYGVNS. The CDR3 DNA reads as TGTGCCAGCAGTGTCGTAACAGGGGGCGATTACAATGAGCAGTTCTTC. Its translation is CASSVVTGGDYNEQFF.

This clonotype was detected many times. The chain links TRBV25-1 to TRBJ1-1; 7 bases line up with TRBD1. Trimming removed 2 bases from V and 9 bases from J; junction bases left unmatched: 6. The CDR3 spans 13 residues. Per germline, CDR1 MGHDK and CDR2 SYGVNS. DNA for the CDR3: TGTGCCAGCAGTGAAACAGGGGCCACCCAAGCTTTCTTT. Protein sequence: CASSETGATQAFF.

Points on this clonotype: A much larger clone sits a single nucleotide away, making a read error possible. The chain uses TRBV11-2 and TRBJ1-1; D is possibly TRBD1 (6 bases). V was cut by 7 bases and J by 10 bases, with 13 bases left in between. This CDR3 has 11 amino acids. The V gene's germline CDR1 is SGHAT and CDR2 FQNNGV. The CDR3 loop is CASNRTVRAFF. CDR3 bases: TGTGCCAGCAACCGGACAGTTCGAGCTTTCTTT. The full variable domain, rest sourced from reference TRBV11-2 and TRBJ1-1, is EAGVAQSPRYKIIEKRQSVAFWCNPISGHATLYWYQQILGQGPKLLIQFQNNGVVDDSQLPKDRFSAERLKGVDSTLKIQPAKLEDSAVYLCASNRTVRAFFGQGTRLTVV.

The sample holds one count of this clonotype. With a much larger clone just one base away, this may be a read error. The chain uses TRBV20-1 and TRBJ1-5; unclear D gene. The V gene lost 1 base and the J gene lost 2 bases, with 9 bases spanning the gap. Germline assignment: CDR1 DFQATT and CDR2 SNEGSKA (reference sequence). This CDR3 region has 14 residues. The CDR3 region is CSARGRTGNQPQHF. CDR3 DNA: TGCAGTGCTAGAGGTAGAACGGGCAATCAGCCCCAGCATTTT.

The genes are TRBV24-1 and TRBJ1-4; 8 bases map to TRBD1. With V trimmed by 7 bases and J by 9 bases, 3 bases remained unmatched. There are 12 residues in the CDR3. Germline loops: CDR1 KGHDR, CDR2 SFDVKD. The DNA of the CDR3 is TGTGCCACCAGGGACAGGGAGAAAAAACTGTTTTTT. It codes for CATRDREKKLFF.

The table lists this clonotype with a count of one. This chain connects TRBV6-4 to TRBJ2-1, with TRBD2 matching 9 bases. Germline CDR1 reads MRHNA; CDR2 reads SNTAGT. Losses at the gene ends were 3 bases for V and 6 bases for J; bases not matched to a gene: 6. The CDR3 extends over 15 amino acids. Written as DNA, the CDR3 is TGTGCCAGCAGTGATAGCGGGAGCGTCGCCAATGAGCAGTTCTTC. It is translated as CASSDSGSVANEQFF.

This clonotype showed up many times. The V and J genes are TRBV19 and TRBJ1-2, with D hard to call. Germline lookup yields CDR1 LNHDA and CDR2 SQIVND (reference sequence). V dropped 3 bases and J dropped 4 bases, with 15 bases sitting between them. CDR3 length: 15 residues. In DNA form, the CDR3 reads TGTGCCAGTAGTATTTTTGGTGCTGGTGCCTATGGCTACACCTTC. Encoded protein: CASSIFGAGAYGYTF.

Points on this clonotype: This may be a read error, as it is one base from a much larger clone. The chain links TRBV25-1 to TRBJ2-7; D possibly corresponds to TRBD2 (6 bases). CDR3 length: 17 amino acids. The V gene's germline CDR1 is MGHDK and CDR2 SYGVNS. The CDR3 nucleotides read TGTGCCAGCAGTGATAAATATATTGGGGACTTCTCCTACGGGCAGTACTTC. Protein sequence: CASSDKYIGDFSYGQYF.

The sample holds many counts of this clonotype. The chain has TRBV4-1 and TRBJ2-7; 7 bases fit TRBD1. Per the germline V gene, CDR1 is MGHRA and CDR2 is YSYEKL. J gave up 1 base and V 4 bases, and 7 bases lay outside the gene matches. CDR3 length: 15 amino acids. The CDR3 region has the DNA TGCGCCAGCAGCCGGACTGGACAGGCTTCCTACGAGCAGTACTTC. This sequence encodes CASSRTGQASYEQYF.

The rearrangement links TRBV2 to TRBJ1-3; the D is unclear. The germline V gene has CDR1 SNHLY and CDR2 FYNNEI. The CDR3 is made up of 13 amino acids. The V gene lost 3 bases and the J gene lost 6 bases, with 9 bases spanning the gap. In DNA, the CDR3 is TGTGCCAGCAGTGAGAACGGAGTAAACACCATATATTTT. Amino acid sequence: CASSENGVNTIYF.

Ten or more counts support this clonotype. The chain recombines TRBV27 with TRBJ1-1; no clear D. CDR1 and CDR2 from the germline V gene are MNHEY and SMNVEV (reference sequence). V lost 0 bases and J lost 0, with 8 bases in between. The CDR3 is 15 residues long. The CDR3 region is CASSLSEGMNTEAFF. The CDR3 nucleotides are TGTGCCAGCAGTTTATCAGAGGGCATGAACACTGAAGCTTTCTTT.

The chain has TRBV20-1 and TRBJ2-7; D is undetermined. V was pared by 1 base and J by 0 bases, with 10 bases between. CDR3 length: 14 residues. In germline, CDR1 is DFQATT, CDR2 SNEGSKA (reference sequence). CDR3 residues: CSARGARLSYEQYF. Written as DNA, the CDR3 is TGCAGTGCTAGAGGAGCGAGACTCTCCTACGAGCAGTACTTC.

Remarks on this clonotype: The missing conserved phenylalanine or tryptophan at the end of this CDR3 makes a read error likely. The chain recombines TRBV6-5 with TRBJ1-5; D not resolved. The CDR3 is made up of 13 amino acids. The germline V and J ends were trimmed by 10 bases and 3 bases, with 13 bases remaining between them. CDR1 is MNHEY and CDR2 is SVGAGI in the germline V gene. The CDR3 loop is CATQVGYNQPQHC. CDR3 DNA: TGTGCCACCCAGGTGGGGTACAATCAGCCCCAGCATTGT.

This clonotype was recorded many times. Relative to the germline gene, one junction end is altered; a read error may explain this. The chain is built from TRBV6-5 and TRBJ1-5; no reliable D call. The CDR3 is 14 residues long. The germline V gene encodes CDR1 MNHEY and CDR2 SVGAGI. CDR3: CASMDHNKAQLQHF. CDR3 nucleotides: TGTGCCAGCATGGACCATAACAAAGCTCAGCTCCAGCATTTT.

This clonotype was seen at least ten times. The chain is built from TRBV4-2 and TRBJ2-5, with 7 bases lining up with TRBD2. V was clipped by 1 base and J by 5 bases; unmatched bases: 10. The CDR3 totals 16 residues. CDR1 and CDR2 (germline): LGHNA, YNFKEQ. CDR3 region: CASSQGQLGSGETQYF. The CDR3 DNA reads as TGTGCCAGCAGCCAAGGACAATTGGGTAGCGGGGAGACCCAGTACTTC.

The chain joins TRBV12-3 or TRBV12-4 to TRBJ2-5, with 8 positions matching TRBD2. This CDR3 has 14 amino acids. With 6 bases clipped from V and 5 bases from J, the junction kept 8 bases outside the gene matches. The chain's CDR3 is CASRTRGGRETQYF. The CDR3 DNA reads as TGTGCCAGCAGAACCCGGGGGGGGCGGGAGACCCAGTACTTC.

As regards this clonotype: This sequence may be a read error, since a much larger clone differs from it by one base. The V gene is TRBV4-1, the J gene TRBJ1-2; 7 bases are a match to TRBD1. This CDR3 comprises 13 residues. The junction had 4 bases not matched to a gene; V was cut back by 7 bases and J by 2 bases. CDR1 MGHRA and CDR2 YSYEKL come from the germline V gene. CDR3 nucleotide sequence: TGCGCCAGCAAGGGGGCAGGGAACTATGGCTACACCTTC. Its protein product is CASKGAGNYGYTF.

This clonotype was found a few times. The V gene is TRBV18, the J gene TRBJ1-5; 7 nucleotides match TRBD1. V was pared by 1 base and J by 1 base, with 1 base of the junction left unmatched. CDR3 length: 15 amino acids. Germline V lookup: CDR1 KGHSH, CDR2 LQKENI. The CDR3 DNA is TGTGCCAGCTCACCACAGACAGGGAGCAATCAGCCCCAGCATTTT. Translating gives CASSPQTGSNQPQHF.

This chain joins TRBV20-1 and TRBJ2-1, with 10 bases aligning to TRBD1. Looked up from germline, CDR1 is DFQATT and CDR2 is SNEGSKA (reference sequence). Trimming took 5 bases from V and 7 from J; bases not matched to a gene: 5. This CDR3 region has 13 residues. The CDR3 sequence is CSARSDRGNEQFF. In DNA, the CDR3 is TGCAGTGCTCGATCGGACAGGGGGAATGAGCAGTTCTTC.

The chain couples TRBV7-2 to TRBJ2-6; 12 bases align to TRBD2. This CDR3 region has 17 residues. Losses at the gene ends were 5 bases for V and 4 bases for J; bases not matched to a gene: 6. Germline CDR1 SGHTA, CDR2 FQGNSA. The CDR3 bases are TGTGCCAGCAGCACCAGGACTAGCGGGACCGGGGCCAACGTCCTGACTTTC. It encodes CASSTRTSGTGANVLTF.

The chain combines TRBV27 with TRBJ1-2; TRBD1 aligns across 7 bases. Germline loops: CDR1 MNHEY, CDR2 SMNVEV (reference sequence). V shed 0 bases, J shed 8 bases, and the junction held 3 bases outside the gene matches. CDR3 length: 13 amino acids. CDR3 DNA: TGTGCCAGCAGTTTATCAGGGACAGTAGGCTACACCTTC. Its protein is CASSLSGTVGYTF.